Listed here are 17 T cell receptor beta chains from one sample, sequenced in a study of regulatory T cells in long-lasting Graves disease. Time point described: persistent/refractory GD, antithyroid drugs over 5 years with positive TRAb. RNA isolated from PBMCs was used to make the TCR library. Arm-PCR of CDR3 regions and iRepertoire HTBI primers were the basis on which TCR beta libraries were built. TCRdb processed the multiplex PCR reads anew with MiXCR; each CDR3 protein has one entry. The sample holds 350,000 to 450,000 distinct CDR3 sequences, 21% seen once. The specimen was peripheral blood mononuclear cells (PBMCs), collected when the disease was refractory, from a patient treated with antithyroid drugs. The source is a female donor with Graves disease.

For the CDR3, the DNA is TGCGCCAGCGGGGGGGCCCGCCGCACCGGGGAGCTGTTTTTT. This codes for CASGGARRTGELFF. The gene calls are TRBV5-1 and TRBJ2-2, with D tentatively TRBD2 (7 bases). Trimming removed 7 bases from V and 4 bases from J, with 14 bases in between. CDR3 length equals 14 residues. The germline CDR1 and CDR2 sequences are SGHRS and YFSETQ.

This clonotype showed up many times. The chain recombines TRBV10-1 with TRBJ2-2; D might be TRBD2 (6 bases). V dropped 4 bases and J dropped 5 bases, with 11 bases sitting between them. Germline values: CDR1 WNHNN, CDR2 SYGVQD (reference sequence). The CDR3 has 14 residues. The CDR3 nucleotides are TGCGCCAGCAGTGGAACTAGCCTTACCGGGGAGCTGTTTTTT. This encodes CASSGTSLTGELFF.

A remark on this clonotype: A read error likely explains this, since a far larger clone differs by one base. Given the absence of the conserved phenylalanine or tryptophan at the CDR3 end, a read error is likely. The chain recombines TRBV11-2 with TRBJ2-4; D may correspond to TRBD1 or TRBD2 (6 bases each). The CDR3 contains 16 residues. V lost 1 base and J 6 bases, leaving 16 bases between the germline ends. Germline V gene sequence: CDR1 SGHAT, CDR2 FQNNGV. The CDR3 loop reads CASSLVGRGGGNIQYL. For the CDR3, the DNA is TGTGCCAGCAGCTTAGTCGGCAGAGGGGGAGGAAACATTCAGTACCTC.

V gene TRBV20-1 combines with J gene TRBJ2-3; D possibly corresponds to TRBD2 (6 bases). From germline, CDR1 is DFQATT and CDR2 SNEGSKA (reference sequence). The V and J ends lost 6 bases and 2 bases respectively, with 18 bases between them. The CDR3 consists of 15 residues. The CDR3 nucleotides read TGCAGTGCCCTCCCGGGTAGCGGTTTCACAGATACGCAGTATTTT. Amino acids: CSALPGSGFTDTQYF.

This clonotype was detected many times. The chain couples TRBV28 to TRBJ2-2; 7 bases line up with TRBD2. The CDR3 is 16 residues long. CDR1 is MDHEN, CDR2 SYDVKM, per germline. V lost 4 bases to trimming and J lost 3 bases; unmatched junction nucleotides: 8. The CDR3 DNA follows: TGTGCCAGCAGTTATCGGCGGGAGCTTGACACCGGGGAGCTGTTTTTT. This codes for CASSYRRELDTGELFF. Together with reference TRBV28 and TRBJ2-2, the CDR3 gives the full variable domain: DVKVTQSSRYLVKRTGEKVFLECVQDMDHENMFWYRQDPGLGLRLIYFSYDVKMKEKGDIPEGYSVSREKKERFSLILESASTNQTSMYLCASSYRRELDTGELFFGEGSRLTVL.

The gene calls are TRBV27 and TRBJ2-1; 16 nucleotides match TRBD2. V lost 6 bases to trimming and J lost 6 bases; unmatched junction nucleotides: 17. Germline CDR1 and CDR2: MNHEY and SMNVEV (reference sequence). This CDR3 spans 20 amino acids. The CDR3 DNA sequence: TGTGCCAGCAGCCCTTACTCGGGGACTAGCGGGAGGGCAAGGCTCAATGAGCAGTTCTTC. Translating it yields CASSPYSGTSGRARLNEQFF.

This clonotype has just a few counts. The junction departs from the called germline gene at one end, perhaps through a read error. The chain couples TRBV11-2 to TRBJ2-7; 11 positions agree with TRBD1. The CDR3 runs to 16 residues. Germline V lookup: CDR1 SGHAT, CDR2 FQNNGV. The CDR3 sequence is CAGSLEGTGGSYEQYF. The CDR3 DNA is TGTGCCGGCAGCTTAGAGGGGACAGGGGGTTCCTACGAGCAGTACTTC.

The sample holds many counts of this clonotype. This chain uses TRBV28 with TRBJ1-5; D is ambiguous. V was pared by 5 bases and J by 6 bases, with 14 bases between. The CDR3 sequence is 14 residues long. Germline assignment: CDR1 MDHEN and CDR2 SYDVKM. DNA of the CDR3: TGTGCCAGCAGTCTACTCACGGGGTTTCAGCCCCAGCATTTT. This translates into CASSLLTGFQPQHF.

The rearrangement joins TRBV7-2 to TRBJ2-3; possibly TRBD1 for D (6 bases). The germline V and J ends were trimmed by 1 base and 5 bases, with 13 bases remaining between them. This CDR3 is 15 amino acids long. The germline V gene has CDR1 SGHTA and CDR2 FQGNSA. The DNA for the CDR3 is TGTGCCAGCAGCTTAGGAGCCCTAGGGGGAGATACGCAGTATTTT. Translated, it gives CASSLGALGGDTQYF. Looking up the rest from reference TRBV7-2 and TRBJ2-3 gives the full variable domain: GAGVSQSPSNKVTEKGKDVELRCDPISGHTALYWYRQSLGQGLEFLIYFQGNSAPDKSGLPSDRFSAERTGGSVSTLTIQRTQQEDSAVYLCASSLGALGGDTQYFGPGTRLTVL.

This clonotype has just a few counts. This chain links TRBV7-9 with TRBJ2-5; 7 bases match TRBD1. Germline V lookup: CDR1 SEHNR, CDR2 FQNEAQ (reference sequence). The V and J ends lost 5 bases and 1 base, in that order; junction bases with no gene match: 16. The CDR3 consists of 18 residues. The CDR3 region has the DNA TGTGCCAGCAGCCAGAATAGGGAGACAGGGTACCTCCAAGAGACCCAGTACTTC. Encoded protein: CASSQNRETGYLQETQYF.

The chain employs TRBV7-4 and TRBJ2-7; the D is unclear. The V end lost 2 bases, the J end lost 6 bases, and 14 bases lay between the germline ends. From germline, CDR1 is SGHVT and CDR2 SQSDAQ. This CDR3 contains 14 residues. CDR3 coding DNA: TGTGCCAGCAGCTTAAGTAGGTCAGGAGCCGAGCAGTACTTC. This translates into CASSLSRSGAEQYF.

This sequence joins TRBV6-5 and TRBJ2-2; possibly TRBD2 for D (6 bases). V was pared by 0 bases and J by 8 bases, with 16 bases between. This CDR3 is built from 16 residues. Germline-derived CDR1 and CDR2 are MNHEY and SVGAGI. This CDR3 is CASSYSMMGGGGELFF. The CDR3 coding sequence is TGTGCCAGCAGTTACTCGATGATGGGGGGAGGAGGGGAGCTGTTTTTT.

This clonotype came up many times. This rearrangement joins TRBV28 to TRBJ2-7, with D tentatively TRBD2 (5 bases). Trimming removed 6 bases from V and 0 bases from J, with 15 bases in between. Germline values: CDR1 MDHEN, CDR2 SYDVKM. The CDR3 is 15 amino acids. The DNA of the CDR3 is TGTGCCAGCAGCACCCCGCTCGGGGTCTCCTACGAGCAGTACTTC. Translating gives CASSTPLGVSYEQYF.

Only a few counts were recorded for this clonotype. The chain's CDR3 is CSARDTWRDETQYF. CDR3 nucleotide sequence: TGCAGTGCTAGAGACACCTGGAGGGATGAGACCCAGTACTTC. This rearrangement joins TRBV20-1 to TRBJ2-5; possible D gene TRBD2, 6 bases. The germline V gene has CDR1 DFQATT and CDR2 SNEGSKA (reference sequence). Trimming cost V 0 bases and J 5 bases, with 13 bases left between them. The CDR3 runs to 14 residues.

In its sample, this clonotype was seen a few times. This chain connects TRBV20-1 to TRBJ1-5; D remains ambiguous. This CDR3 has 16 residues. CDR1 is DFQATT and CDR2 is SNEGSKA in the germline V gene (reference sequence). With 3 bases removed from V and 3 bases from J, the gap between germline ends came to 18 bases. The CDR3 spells CSASPAVGSVNQPQHF. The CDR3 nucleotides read TGCAGTGCTAGTCCGGCCGTGGGGTCAGTCAATCAGCCCCAGCATTTT.

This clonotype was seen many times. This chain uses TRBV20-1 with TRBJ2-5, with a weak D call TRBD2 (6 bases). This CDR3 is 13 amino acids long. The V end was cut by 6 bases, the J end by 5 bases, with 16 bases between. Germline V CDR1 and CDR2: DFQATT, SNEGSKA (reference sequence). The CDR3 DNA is TGCAGTGCCTATTCGGGGGATGGCGAGACCCAGTACTTC. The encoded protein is CSAYSGDGETQYF.

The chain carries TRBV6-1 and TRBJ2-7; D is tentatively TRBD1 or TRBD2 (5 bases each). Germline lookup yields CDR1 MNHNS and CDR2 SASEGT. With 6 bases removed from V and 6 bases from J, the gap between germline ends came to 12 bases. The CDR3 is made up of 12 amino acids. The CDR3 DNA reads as TGTGCCAGCAGCTGGGGGACGGGCGAGCAGTACTTC. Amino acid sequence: CASSWGTGEQYF.